The 9 T cell receptor beta chains reported below all come from one sample, sequenced in a study of technical replicates of blood from a few donors. Measured with immunoSEQ multiplex PCR; TCRdb has only the in-frame clones, and not every one. The profile shows 75,000 to 95,000 clones, around 92% of them singletons. The sequencing input was T cells isolated from PBMCs. These TCRs come from a human donor in good health.

This chain joins TRBV19 and TRBJ2-7; weak D call: TRBD1 (6 bases). CDR3 length equals 13 residues. The germline V gene has CDR1 LNHDA and CDR2 SQIVND (reference sequence). V dropped 1 base and J dropped 13 bases, with 17 bases sitting between them. CDR3 in amino acids: CASSIVMGQGLYF. The CDR3 region has the DNA TGTGCCAGTAGTATAGTAATGGGACAAGGCCTCTACTTC.

V is TRBV5-1 and J is TRBJ1-2, with a possible D match to TRBD1 (5 bases). CDR1 SGHRS and CDR2 YFSETQ come from the germline V gene. The V gene lost 4 bases and the J gene lost 9 bases, with 19 bases spanning the gap. The CDR3 sequence is 14 residues long. The chain's CDR3 is CASSPGPTEPSYTF. The CDR3, as DNA: TGCGCCAGCAGCCCCGGTCCGACAGAGCCAAGCTACACCTTC.

Turning to this clone: The junction departs from germline at one end; a sequencing error may be responsible. This sequence joins TRBV7-7 and TRBJ1-4, with D tentatively TRBD1 (5 bases). The germline CDR1 and CDR2 sequences are SSHAT and FNYEAQ (reference sequence). This CDR3 region has 14 residues. The CDR3 region is CASSLGPSNEKLFF. In DNA, the CDR3 is TGTGCTAGCAGCCTGGGGCCATCTAATGAAAAACTGTTTTTT.

The chain links TRBV28 to TRBJ1-4; 9 bases agree with TRBD1. The CDR3 loop spans 18 amino acids. CDR1 and CDR2 (germline): MDHEN, SYDVKM. The V segment lost 5 bases and the J segment 4 bases; nucleotides outside the gene matches: 14. The CDR3 region has the DNA TGTGCCAGCAGTCGGAACAGGGGGCTCGATCTTAGTAATGAAAAACTGTTTTTT. Amino acid sequence: CASSRNRGLDLSNEKLFF.

This clone was counted a few times. This chain connects TRBV29-1 to TRBJ1-1; D gene uncertain. CDR1 and CDR2 (germline): SQVTM, ANQGSEA. The CDR3 is 13 residues long. Trimming took 4 bases from V and 2 from J, leaving 11 bases between them. The CDR3, as DNA: TGCAGCGTTGTGCGGGAGATAAACACTGAAGCTTTCTTT. It specifies CSVVREINTEAFF. The whole variable domain, filled in from reference TRBV29-1 and TRBJ1-1, reads SAVISQKPSRDICQRGTSLTIQCQVDSQVTMMFWYRQQPGQSLTLIATANQGSEATYESGFVIDKFPISRPNLTFSTLTVSNMSPEDSSIYLCSVVREINTEAFFGQGTRLTVV.

The chain combines TRBV4-1 with TRBJ2-1; maybe TRBD2 (6 bases). There are 17 residues in the CDR3. V was cut by 1 base and J by 2 bases, with 15 bases left in between. Germline V lookup: CDR1 MGHRA, CDR2 YSYEKL. The CDR3 loop reads CASSQGRGVAPYNEQFF. The CDR3 nucleotides are TGCGCCAGCAGCCAAGGACGCGGGGTAGCGCCCTACAATGAGCAGTTCTTC.

This clone was observed a single time. V usage is TRBV29-1 and J usage is TRBJ2-7, with a weak D call TRBD2 (6 bases). Germline V gene lookup returns CDR1 SQVTM and CDR2 ANQGSEA. V shed 4 bases and J shed 4 bases, with 17 bases lying between them. The CDR3 runs to 14 residues. The CDR3: CSVASAAGRYEQYF. In DNA, the CDR3 is TGCAGCGTTGCTAGCGCCGCAGGGAGGTACGAGCAGTACTTC.

The chain combines TRBV11-2 with TRBJ1-1; 11 bases map to TRBD1. J was trimmed by 2 bases and V by 5 bases; bases with no gene match: 7. Germline V lookup: CDR1 SGHAT, CDR2 FQNNGV. CDR3 size: 16 residues. CDR3 sequence (DNA): TGTGCCAGCAGCCCCCGGACAGGGGGCGATAACACTGAAGCTTTCTTT. This gives the protein CASSPRTGGDNTEAFF.

This chain joins TRBV9 and TRBJ2-3, with D tentatively TRBD1 (5 bases). With 3 bases removed from V and 7 bases from J, the gap between germline ends came to 15 bases. CDR3 length: 14 amino acids. Germline CDR1 SGDLS, CDR2 YYNGEE. The CDR3 sequence: CASSGRSDSYTQYF. Here the CDR3 DNA reads TGTGCCAGCAGCGGAAGAAGTGACAGTTATACGCAGTATTTT.